This T cell receptor beta chain emerged from a study of B cell selection in AIRE deficiency. Study-wide results and limits: Patient Tconv cells held around a third of Treg sequences shared by healthy donors. Of 3,000 to 4,500 shared Treg TCRbeta sequences, about 30% were healthy-only, just under 9.5% patient-only. Tconv and Treg cells from AIRE-deficient patients resembled healthy donors in TCRBV usage, CDR3 length and diversity.

About this clone itself: What it recognizes is unknown.

TCRdb's copy holds only in-frame clones and misses some; the assay was immunoSEQ multiplex PCR. The sample contains about 18,000 clones, about 93% of which appear only once. Regulatory T cells were sorted as CD4+CD25hiCD127low/negative cells. Losses at the gene ends were 6 bases for V and 2 bases for J; bases not matched to a gene: 5. This CDR3 has 16 amino acids. The germline V gene encodes CDR1 MDHEN and CDR2 SYDVKM. This chain links TRBV28 with TRBJ2-6; 9 bases align to TRBD1. The sequencing sample was made of CD4+CD25+ Tregs sorted from PBMCs. This receptor was identified in a human donor in good health. The CDR3 DNA reads TGTGCCAGCAGAGACAGGGGGAGCACTGGGGCCAACGTCCTGACTTTC. Encoded protein: CASRDRGSTGANVLTF.